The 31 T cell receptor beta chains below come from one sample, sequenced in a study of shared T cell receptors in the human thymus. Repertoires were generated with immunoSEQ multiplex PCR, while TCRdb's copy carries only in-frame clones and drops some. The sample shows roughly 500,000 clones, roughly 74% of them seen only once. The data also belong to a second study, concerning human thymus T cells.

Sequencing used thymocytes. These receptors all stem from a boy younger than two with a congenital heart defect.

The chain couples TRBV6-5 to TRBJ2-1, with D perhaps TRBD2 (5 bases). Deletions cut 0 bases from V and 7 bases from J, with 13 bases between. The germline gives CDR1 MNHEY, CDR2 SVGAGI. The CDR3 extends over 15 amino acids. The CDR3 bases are TGTGCCAGCAGTTACTCGGTGGGAGTTTTAAATGAGCAGTTCTTC. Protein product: CASSYSVGVLNEQFF.

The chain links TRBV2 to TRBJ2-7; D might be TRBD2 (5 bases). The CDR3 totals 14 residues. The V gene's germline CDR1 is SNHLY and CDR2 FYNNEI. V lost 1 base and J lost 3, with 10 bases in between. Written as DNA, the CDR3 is TGTGCCAGCAGTGAAGAGCGGTCCAACTACGAGCAGTACTTC. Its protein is CASSEERSNYEQYF.

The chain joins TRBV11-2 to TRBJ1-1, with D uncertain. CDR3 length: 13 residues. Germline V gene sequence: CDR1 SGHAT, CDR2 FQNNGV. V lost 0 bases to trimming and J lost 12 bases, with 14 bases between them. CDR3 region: CASSLDWEGSSFF. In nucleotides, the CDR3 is TGTGCCAGCAGCTTAGATTGGGAGGGCTCCTCTTTCTTT.

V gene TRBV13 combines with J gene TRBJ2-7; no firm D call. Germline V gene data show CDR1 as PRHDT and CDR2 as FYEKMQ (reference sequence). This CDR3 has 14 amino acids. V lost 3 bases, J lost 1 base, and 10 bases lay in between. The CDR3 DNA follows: TGTGCCAGCAGCTTTAGATCCCATTCCTACGAGCAGTACTTC. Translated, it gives CASSFRSHSYEQYF.

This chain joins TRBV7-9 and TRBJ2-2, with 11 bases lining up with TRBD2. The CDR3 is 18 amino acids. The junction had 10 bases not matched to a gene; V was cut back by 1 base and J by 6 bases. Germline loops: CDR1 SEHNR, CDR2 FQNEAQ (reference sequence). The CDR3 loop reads CASSLVGSGTSGPGELFF. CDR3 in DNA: TGTGCCAGCAGCTTAGTGGGCTCCGGGACTAGCGGCCCCGGGGAGCTGTTTTTT.

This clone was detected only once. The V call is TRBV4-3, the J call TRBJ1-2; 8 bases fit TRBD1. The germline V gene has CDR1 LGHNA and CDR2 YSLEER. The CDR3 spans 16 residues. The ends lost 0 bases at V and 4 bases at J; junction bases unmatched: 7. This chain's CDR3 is CASSQEDRVSFYGYTF. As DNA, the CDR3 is TGCGCCAGCAGCCAAGAGGACAGGGTTAGCTTCTATGGCTACACCTTC.

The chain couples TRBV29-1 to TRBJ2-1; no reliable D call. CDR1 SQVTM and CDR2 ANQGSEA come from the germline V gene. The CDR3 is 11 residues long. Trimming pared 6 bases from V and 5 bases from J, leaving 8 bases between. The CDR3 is CSVDKHNEQFF. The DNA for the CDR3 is TGCAGCGTCGACAAACACAATGAGCAGTTCTTC.

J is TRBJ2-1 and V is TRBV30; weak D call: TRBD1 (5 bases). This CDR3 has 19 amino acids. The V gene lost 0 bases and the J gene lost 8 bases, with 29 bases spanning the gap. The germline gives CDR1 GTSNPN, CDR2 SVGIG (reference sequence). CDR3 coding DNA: TGTGCCTGGAGTGTACCCCCTCTGTGGGGCCGTATAGGTACGGATGAGCAGTTCTTC. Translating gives CAWSVPPLWGRIGTDEQFF.

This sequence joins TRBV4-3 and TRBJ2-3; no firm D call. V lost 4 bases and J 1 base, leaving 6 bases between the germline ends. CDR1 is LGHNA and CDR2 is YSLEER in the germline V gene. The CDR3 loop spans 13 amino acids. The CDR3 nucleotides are TGCGCCAGCAGCCCTAACGGCACAGATACGCAGTATTTT. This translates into CASSPNGTDTQYF.

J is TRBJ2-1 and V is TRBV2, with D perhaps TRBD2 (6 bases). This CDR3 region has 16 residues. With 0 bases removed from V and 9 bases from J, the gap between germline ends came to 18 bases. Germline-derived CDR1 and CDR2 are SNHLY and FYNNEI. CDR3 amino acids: CASSEARPKEGSEQFF. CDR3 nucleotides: TGTGCCAGCAGTGAAGCCAGGCCCAAGGAGGGGAGTGAGCAGTTCTTC.

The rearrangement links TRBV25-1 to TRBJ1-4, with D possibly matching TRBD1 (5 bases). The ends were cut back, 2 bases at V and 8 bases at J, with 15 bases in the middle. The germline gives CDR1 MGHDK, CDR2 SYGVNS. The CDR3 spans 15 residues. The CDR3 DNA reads TGTGCCAGCAGTGAAGACAGCCGCGACGGGGAAAAACTGTTTTTT. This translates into CASSEDSRDGEKLFF. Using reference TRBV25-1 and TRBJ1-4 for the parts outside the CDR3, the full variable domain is EADIYQTPRYLVIGTGKKITLECSQTMGHDKMYWYQQDPGMELHLIHYSYGVNSTEKGDLSSESTVSRIRTEHFPLTLESARPSHTSQYLCASSEDSRDGEKLFFGSGTQLSVL.

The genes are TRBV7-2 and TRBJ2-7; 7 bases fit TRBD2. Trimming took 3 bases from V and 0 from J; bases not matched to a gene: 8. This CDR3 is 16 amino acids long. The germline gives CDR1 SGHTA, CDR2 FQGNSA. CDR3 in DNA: TGTGCCAGCAGCTTTGCACTAGCGAGTAGCTCCTACGAGCAGTACTTC. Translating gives CASSFALASSSYEQYF.

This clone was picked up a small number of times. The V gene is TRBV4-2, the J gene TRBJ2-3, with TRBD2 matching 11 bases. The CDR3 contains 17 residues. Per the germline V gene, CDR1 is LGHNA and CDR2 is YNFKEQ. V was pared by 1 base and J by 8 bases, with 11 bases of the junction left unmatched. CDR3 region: CASSQVLPTSGSGTQYF. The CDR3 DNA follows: TGTGCCAGCAGCCAAGTTCTCCCTACTAGCGGGAGTGGTACGCAGTATTTT.

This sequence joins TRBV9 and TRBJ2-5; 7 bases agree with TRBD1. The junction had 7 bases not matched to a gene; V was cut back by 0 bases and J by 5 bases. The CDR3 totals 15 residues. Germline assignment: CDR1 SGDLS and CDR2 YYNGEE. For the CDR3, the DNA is TGTGCCAGCAGCGTAGACCAGGGACAGTGGGAGACCCAGTACTTC. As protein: CASSVDQGQWETQYF. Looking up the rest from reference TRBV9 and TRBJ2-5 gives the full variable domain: DSGVTQTPKHLITATGQRVTLRCSPRSGDLSVYWYQQSLDQGLQFLIQYYNGEERAKGNILERFSAQQFPDLHSELNLSSLELGDSALYFCASSVDQGQWETQYFGPGTRLLVL.

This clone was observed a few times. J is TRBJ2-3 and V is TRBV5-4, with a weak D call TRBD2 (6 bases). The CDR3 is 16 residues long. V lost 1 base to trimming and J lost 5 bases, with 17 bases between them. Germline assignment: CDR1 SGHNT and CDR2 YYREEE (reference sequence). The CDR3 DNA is TGTGCCAGCAGCTTGCTGACTAGGAGGGACCTAGATACGCAGTATTTT. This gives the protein CASSLLTRRDLDTQYF.

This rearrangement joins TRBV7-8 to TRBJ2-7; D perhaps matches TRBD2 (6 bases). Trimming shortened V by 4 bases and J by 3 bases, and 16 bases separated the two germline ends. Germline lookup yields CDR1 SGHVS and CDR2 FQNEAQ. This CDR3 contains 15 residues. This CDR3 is CASSSVGGTVYEQYF. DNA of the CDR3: TGTGCCAGCAGCTCGGTTGGCGGGACTGTCTACGAGCAGTACTTC.

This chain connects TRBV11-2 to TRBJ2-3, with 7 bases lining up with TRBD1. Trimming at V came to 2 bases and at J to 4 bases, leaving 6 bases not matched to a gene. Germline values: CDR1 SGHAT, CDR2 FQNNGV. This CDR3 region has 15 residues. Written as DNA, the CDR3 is TGTGCCAGCAGCTTAAGGGACAGCGAGCCAGATACGCAGTATTTT. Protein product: CASSLRDSEPDTQYF.

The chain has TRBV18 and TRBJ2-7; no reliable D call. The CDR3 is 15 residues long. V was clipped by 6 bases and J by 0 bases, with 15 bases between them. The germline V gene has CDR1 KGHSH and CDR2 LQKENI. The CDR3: CASSPYPPLSYEQYF. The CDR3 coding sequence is TGTGCCAGCTCCCCTTATCCCCCTCTCTCCTACGAGCAGTACTTC. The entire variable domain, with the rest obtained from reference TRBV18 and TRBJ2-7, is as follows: NAGVMQNPRHLVRRRGQEARLRCSPMKGHSHVYWYRQLPEEGLKFMVYLQKENIIDESGMPKERFSAEFPKEGPSILRIQQVVRGDSAAYFCASSPYPPLSYEQYFGPGTRLTVT.

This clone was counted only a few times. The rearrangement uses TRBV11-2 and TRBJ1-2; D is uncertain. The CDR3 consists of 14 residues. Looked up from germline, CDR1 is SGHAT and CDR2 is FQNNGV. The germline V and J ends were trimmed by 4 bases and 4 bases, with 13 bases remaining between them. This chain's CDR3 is CASSSRGASYGYTF. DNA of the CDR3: TGTGCCAGCAGCTCCAGAGGAGCCAGCTATGGCTACACCTTC.

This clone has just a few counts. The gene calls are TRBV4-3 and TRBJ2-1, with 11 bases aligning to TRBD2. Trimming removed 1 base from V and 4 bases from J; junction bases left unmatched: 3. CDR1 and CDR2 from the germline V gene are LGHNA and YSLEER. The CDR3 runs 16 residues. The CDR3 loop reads CASSQGRTSGYNEQFF. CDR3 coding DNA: TGCGCCAGCAGCCAAGGACGGACTAGCGGGTACAATGAGCAGTTCTTC.

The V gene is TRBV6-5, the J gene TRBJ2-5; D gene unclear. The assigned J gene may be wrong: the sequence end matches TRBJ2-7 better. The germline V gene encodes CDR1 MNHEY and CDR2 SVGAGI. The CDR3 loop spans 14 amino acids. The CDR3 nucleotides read TGTGCCAGCAGTAACGGGTCCTCCTCCTACGAGCAGTACTTC. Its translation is CASSNGSSSYEQYF.

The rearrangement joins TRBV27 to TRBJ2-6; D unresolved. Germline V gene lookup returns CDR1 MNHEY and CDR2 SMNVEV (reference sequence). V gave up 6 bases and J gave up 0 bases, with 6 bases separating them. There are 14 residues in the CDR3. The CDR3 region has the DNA TGTGCCAGCAGGAGCCTCTCTGGGGCCAACGTCCTGACTTTC. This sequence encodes CASRSLSGANVLTF.

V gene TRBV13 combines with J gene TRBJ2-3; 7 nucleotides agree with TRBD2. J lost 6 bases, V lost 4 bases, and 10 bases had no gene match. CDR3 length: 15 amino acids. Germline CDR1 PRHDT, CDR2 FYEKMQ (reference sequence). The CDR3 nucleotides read TGTGCCAGCAGCTCCCCATCCCAGGGAGGGGATACGCAGTATTTT. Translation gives CASSSPSQGGDTQYF. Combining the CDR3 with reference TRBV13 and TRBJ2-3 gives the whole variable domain AAGVIQSPRHLIKEKRETATLKCYPIPRHDTVYWYQQGPGQDPQFLISFYEKMQSDKGSIPDRFSAQQFSDYHSELNMSSLELGDSALYFCASSSPSQGGDTQYFGPGTRLTVL.

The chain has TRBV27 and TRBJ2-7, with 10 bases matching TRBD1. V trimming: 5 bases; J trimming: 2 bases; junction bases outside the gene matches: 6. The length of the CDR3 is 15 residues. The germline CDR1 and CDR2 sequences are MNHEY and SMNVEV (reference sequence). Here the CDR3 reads CASSLRQGAPYEQYF. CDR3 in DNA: TGTGCCAGCAGTCTTCGACAGGGGGCCCCCTACGAGCAGTACTTC.

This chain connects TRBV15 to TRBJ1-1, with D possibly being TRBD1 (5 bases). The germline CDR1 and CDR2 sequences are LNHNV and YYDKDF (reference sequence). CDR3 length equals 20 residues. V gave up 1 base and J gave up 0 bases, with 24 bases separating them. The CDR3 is CATSRGARQLSTQMNTEAFF. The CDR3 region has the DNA TGTGCCACCAGCAGAGGAGCGCGACAGCTCTCCACTCAAATGAACACTGAAGCTTTCTTT. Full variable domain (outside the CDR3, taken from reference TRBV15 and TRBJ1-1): DAMVIQNPRYQVTQFGKPVTLSCSQTLNHNVMYWYQQKSSQAPKLLFHYYDKDFNNEADTPDNFQSRRPNTSFCFLDIRSPGLGDTAMYLCATSRGARQLSTQMNTEAFFGQGTRLTVV.

For the CDR3, the DNA is TGCGCCAGCAGCTCTGGACAGGTAAAAGAGACCCAGTACTTC. Translating gives CASSSGQVKETQYF. The chain recombines TRBV5-1 with TRBJ2-5, with 7 bases that match TRBD1. V shed 3 bases and J 3 bases; nucleotides not matched to a gene: 5. CDR1 and CDR2 (germline): SGHRS, YFSETQ. The CDR3 loop spans 14 amino acids.

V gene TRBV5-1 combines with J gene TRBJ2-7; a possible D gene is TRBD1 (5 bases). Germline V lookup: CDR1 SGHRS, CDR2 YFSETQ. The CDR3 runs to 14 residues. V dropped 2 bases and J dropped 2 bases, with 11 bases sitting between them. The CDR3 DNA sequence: TGCGCCAGCAGCTTAGTGACAGCAACCTACGAGCAGTACTTC. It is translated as CASSLVTATYEQYF.

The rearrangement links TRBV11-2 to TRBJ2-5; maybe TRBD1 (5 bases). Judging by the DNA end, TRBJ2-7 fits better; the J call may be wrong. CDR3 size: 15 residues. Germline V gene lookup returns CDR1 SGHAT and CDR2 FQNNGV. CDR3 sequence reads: CASSLLLVQAYEQYF. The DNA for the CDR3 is TGTGCCAGCAGCTTATTGCTGGTACAGGCCTACGAGCAGTACTTC.

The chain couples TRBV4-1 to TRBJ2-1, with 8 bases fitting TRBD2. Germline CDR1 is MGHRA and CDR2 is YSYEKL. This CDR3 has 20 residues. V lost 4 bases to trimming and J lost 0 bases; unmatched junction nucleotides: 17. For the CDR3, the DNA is TGCGCCAGCAGCCTGCCGAAGGACGCAAGGAGCGGGAGCTCCTACAATGAGCAGTTCTTC. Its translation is CASSLPKDARSGSSYNEQFF.

The CDR3 coding sequence is TGTGCCAGCAGCTTAGGCGGGGTGGGGCCGGGTATTACGGAGCAGTACTTC. As protein: CASSLGGVGPGITEQYF. The gene calls are TRBV11-3 and TRBJ2-7; TRBD2 might be the D (6 bases). Trimming removed 1 base from V and 7 bases from J, with 23 bases in between. The CDR3 is made up of 17 amino acids. Germline V gene lookup returns CDR1 SGHNT and CDR2 YENEEA.

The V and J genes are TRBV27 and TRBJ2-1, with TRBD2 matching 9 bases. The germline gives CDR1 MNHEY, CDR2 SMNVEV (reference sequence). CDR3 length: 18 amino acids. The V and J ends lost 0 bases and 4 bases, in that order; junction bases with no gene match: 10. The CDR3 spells CASSLSCAESGRYNEQFF. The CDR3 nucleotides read TGTGCCAGCAGTTTATCGTGCGCGGAGAGCGGGAGGTACAATGAGCAGTTCTTC.